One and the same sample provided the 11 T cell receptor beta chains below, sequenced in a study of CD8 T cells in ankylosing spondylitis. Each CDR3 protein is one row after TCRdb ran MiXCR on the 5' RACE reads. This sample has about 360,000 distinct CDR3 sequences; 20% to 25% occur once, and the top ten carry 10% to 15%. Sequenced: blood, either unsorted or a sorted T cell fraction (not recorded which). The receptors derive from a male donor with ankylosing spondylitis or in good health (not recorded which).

The CDR3 nucleotides read TGCAGCGTTGTACCTCCGACAGGCCCCGAGCAGTACTTC. Translated: CSVVPPTGPEQYF. The chain has TRBV29-1 and TRBJ2-7; tentative D call: TRBD1 (6 bases). The CDR3 consists of 13 residues. Between the trimmed V and J ends, which lost 4 bases and 6 bases, there was a span of 16 bases. The germline V gene has CDR1 SQVTM and CDR2 ANQGSEA.

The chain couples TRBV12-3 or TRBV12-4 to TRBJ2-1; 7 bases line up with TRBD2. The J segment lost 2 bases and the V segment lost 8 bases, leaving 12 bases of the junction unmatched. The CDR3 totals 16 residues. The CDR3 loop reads CASAGVGRGPYNEQFF. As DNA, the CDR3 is TGTGCCAGCGCTGGAGTAGGGAGGGGCCCCTACAATGAGCAGTTCTTC.

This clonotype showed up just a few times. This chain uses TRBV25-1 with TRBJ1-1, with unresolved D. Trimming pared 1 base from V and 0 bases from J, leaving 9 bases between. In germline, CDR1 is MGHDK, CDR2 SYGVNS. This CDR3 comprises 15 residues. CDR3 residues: CASSEFEALNTEAFF. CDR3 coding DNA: TGTGCCAGCAGTGAATTCGAAGCCCTGAACACTGAAGCTTTCTTT.

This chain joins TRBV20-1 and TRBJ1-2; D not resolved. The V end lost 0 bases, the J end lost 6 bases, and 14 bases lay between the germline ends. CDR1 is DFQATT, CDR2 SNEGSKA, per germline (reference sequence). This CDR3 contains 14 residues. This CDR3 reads CSARDTKAVNGYTF. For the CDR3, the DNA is TGCAGTGCTAGAGATACCAAGGCAGTTAATGGCTACACCTTC.

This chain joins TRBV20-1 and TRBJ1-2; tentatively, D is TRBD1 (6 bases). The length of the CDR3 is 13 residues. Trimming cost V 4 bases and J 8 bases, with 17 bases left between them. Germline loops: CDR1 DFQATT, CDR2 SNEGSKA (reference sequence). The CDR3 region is CSATGDTFEGYTF. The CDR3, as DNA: TGCAGTGCTACCGGGGACACCTTCGAGGGCTACACCTTC.

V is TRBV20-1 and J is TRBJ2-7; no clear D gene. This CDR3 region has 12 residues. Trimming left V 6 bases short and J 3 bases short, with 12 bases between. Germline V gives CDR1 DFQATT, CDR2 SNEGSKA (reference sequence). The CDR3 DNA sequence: TGCAGTGCCCCCGGAATCTACTACGAGCAGTACTTC. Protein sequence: CSAPGIYYEQYF.

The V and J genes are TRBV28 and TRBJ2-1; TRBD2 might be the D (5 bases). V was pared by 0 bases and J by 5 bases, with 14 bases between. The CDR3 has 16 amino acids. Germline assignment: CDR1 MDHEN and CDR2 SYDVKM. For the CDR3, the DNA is TGTGCCAGCAGTTTATGGTCCTCACTAGAGAACAATGAGCAGTTCTTC. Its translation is CASSLWSSLENNEQFF.

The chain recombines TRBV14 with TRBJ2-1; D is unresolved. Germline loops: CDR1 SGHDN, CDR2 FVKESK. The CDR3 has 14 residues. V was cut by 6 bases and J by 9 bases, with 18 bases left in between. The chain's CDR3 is CASSRLNFLGEQFF. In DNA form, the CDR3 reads TGTGCCAGCAGTAGGTTAAATTTCTTGGGTGAGCAGTTCTTC.

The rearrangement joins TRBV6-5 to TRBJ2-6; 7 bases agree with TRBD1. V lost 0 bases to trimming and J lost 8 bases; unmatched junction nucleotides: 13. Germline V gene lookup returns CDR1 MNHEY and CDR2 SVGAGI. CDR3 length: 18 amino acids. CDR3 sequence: CASSYSITGDIGTNVLTF. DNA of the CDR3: TGTGCCAGCAGTTACTCGATTACAGGGGATATAGGGACCAACGTCCTGACTTTC.

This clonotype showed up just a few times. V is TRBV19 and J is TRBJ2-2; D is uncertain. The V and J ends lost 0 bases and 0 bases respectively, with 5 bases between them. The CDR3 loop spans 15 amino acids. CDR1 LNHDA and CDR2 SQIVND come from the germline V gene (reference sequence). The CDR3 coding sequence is TGTGCCAGTAGTATAGATCAGACGAACACCGGGGAGCTGTTTTTT. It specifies CASSIDQTNTGELFF.

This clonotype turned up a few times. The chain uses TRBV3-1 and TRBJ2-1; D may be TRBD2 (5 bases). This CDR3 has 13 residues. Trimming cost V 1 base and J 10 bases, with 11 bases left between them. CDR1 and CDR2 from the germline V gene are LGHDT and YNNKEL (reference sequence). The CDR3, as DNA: TGTGCCAGCAGCCAAGCCTTAGGAGGAGAGCAGTTCTTC. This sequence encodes CASSQALGGEQFF.